This T cell receptor (beta chain) was profiled in a study of early T cells in non-severe SARS-CoV-2 infection. Per the germline V gene, CDR1 is SGDLS and CDR2 is YYNGEE. The germline V and J ends were trimmed by 0 bases and 2 bases, with 10 bases remaining between them. There are 15 residues in the CDR3. Attachment of unique molecular identifiers to individual cDNA molecules was performed. TCRdb ran MiXCR on the 5' RACE reads and lists one entry per CDR3 protein. The sample lists around 40,000 distinct CDR3 sequences; roughly 6.3% were seen once. Only a few counts were recorded for this clonotype. The sequenced sample was whole blood. The rearrangement joins TRBV9 to TRBJ2-3; perhaps TRBD2 as D (6 bases). This clonotype originated in an adult who was a healthcare worker with PCR-confirmed SARS-CoV-2 infection or an uninfected control (not recorded which). The CDR3 sequence is CASSVAASDTDTQYF. The CDR3 DNA follows: TGTGCCAGCAGCGTAGCGGCTAGCGACACAGATACGCAGTATTTT. The full variable domain, rest sourced from reference TRBV9 and TRBJ2-3, is DSGVTQTPKHLITATGQRVTLRCSPRSGDLSVYWYQQSLDQGLQFLIQYYNGEERAKGNILERFSAQQFPDLHSELNLSSLELGDSALYFCASSVAASDTDTQYFGPGTRLTVL.